The 17 T cell receptor beta chains reported below all come from one sample, sequenced in a study of blood T cell repertoires in COVID-19 (TCRdb year 2020). Library prep was done by the immunoSEQ multiplex PCR assay. Imported from immuneACCESS, the table was reduced by TCRdb to in-frame sequences with V and J called. These copies leave out some clones; in studies compared against another copy, an unresolved V gene accounts for under half, and the cause of the remainder is not known. This sample comprises roughly 80,000 clones, approximately 91% of them detected only once. Of the sample, around 1.6% is held by the ten largest clones. Material for sequencing was peripheral blood. The receptors were gathered from a man aged 55 to 70 with acute or convalescent COVID-19.

The genes are TRBV4-3 and TRBJ2-1; 10 nucleotides match TRBD2. The CDR3 length is 15 residues. The V gene end was trimmed by 3 bases and the J gene end by 8 bases; junction bases not matched to a gene: 7. Germline V gene data show CDR1 as LGHNA and CDR2 as YSLEER. Here the CDR3 DNA reads TGCGCCAGCAGCCAGGGGTCGGGGACTAGCGATGAGCAGTTCTTC. Translating it yields CASSQGSGTSDEQFF.

The chain has TRBV15 and TRBJ1-2; D might be TRBD1 (5 bases). Germline V lookup: CDR1 LNHNV, CDR2 YYDKDF (reference sequence). The CDR3 has 14 amino acids. V was clipped by 0 bases and J by 3 bases, with 8 bases between them. CDR3 DNA: TGTGCCACCAGCAGAGATCAACAGGACTATGGCTACACCTTC. Translation gives CATSRDQQDYGYTF.

The chain couples TRBV19 to TRBJ1-2; 7 bases map to TRBD1. Looked up from germline, CDR1 is LNHDA and CDR2 is SQIVND (reference sequence). The CDR3 runs 16 residues. Trimming removed 5 bases from V and 2 bases from J; junction bases left unmatched: 11. This CDR3 is CASSANPGQRNYGYTF. The CDR3 DNA reads as TGTGCCAGTAGTGCGAATCCGGGACAGCGCAACTATGGCTACACCTTC.

This chain joins TRBV27 and TRBJ1-1, with unresolved D. V was clipped by 3 bases and J by 2 bases, with 7 bases between them. Germline CDR1 is MNHEY and CDR2 is SMNVEV (reference sequence). The CDR3 runs to 13 residues. CDR3: CASSFVANTEAFF. In DNA form, the CDR3 reads TGTGCCAGCAGTTTTGTGGCTAACACTGAAGCTTTCTTT.

This chain joins TRBV7-2 and TRBJ2-1; 10 positions match TRBD2. CDR3 length: 15 residues. With 5 bases clipped from V and 9 bases from J, the junction kept 10 bases outside the gene matches. In germline, CDR1 is SGHTA, CDR2 FQGNSA. CDR3 residues: CASSLFGTSGIEQFF. DNA for the CDR3: TGTGCCAGCAGCCTATTTGGCACTAGCGGGATTGAGCAGTTCTTC.

The V gene is TRBV4-1, the J gene TRBJ2-5; TRBD1 matches at 9 bases. The CDR3 extends over 15 amino acids. From germline, CDR1 is MGHRA and CDR2 YSYEKL. The V and J ends lost 1 base and 5 bases, in that order; junction bases with no gene match: 5. The CDR3: CASSQGTDRGETQYF. The DNA of the CDR3 is TGCGCCAGCAGCCAAGGGACCGACAGGGGGGAGACCCAGTACTTC.

This clone was picked up one time. The chain combines TRBV7-9 with TRBJ1-3; D uncertain. This CDR3 spans 13 amino acids. Germline V gene sequence: CDR1 SEHNR, CDR2 FQNEAQ (reference sequence). Trimming removed 6 bases at V and 0 bases at J, with 6 bases between. This chain's CDR3 is CASRYISGNTIYF. In nucleotides, the CDR3 is TGTGCCAGCAGGTATATCTCTGGAAACACCATATATTTT.

The rearrangement uses TRBV10-2 and TRBJ2-7; 7 bases are shared with TRBD2. With V trimmed by 8 bases and J by 4 bases, 14 bases remained unmatched. The CDR3 is 15 residues long. Per germline, CDR1 WSHSY and CDR2 SAAADI. The CDR3 protein is CASAPTRREFYEQYF. The CDR3 DNA is TGCGCCAGCGCCCCTACCCGGCGGGAGTTTTACGAGCAGTACTTC.

J is TRBJ1-1 and V is TRBV29-1, with 9 bases lining up with TRBD1. With 6 bases clipped from V and 4 bases from J, the junction kept 6 bases outside the gene matches. From germline, CDR1 is SQVTM and CDR2 ANQGSEA. CDR3 length: 13 amino acids. This CDR3 reads CSVGTGSFTEAFF. CDR3 nucleotides: TGCAGCGTGGGGACAGGGTCGTTCACTGAAGCTTTCTTT.

The gene calls are TRBV30 and TRBJ2-3; 7 nucleotides agree with TRBD1. The CDR3 consists of 15 residues. V dropped 2 bases and J dropped 1; count of bases not matched to a gene: 6. Looked up from germline, CDR1 is GTSNPN and CDR2 is SVGIG (reference sequence). As DNA, the CDR3 is TGTGCCTGGAGTAAAACAACAGGGGGCACAGATACGCAGTATTTT. Its translation is CAWSKTTGGTDTQYF.

V is TRBV2 and J is TRBJ2-1, with 7 bases fitting TRBD2. The length of the CDR3 is 14 residues. J lost 9 bases, V lost 8 bases, and 13 bases had no gene match. Germline V CDR1 and CDR2: SNHLY, FYNNEI. The CDR3 DNA reads as TGTGCCAGCGGAGGGAGGGATCTTAGGAGTGAGCAGTTCTTC. Translated, it gives CASGGRDLRSEQFF.

The chain couples TRBV6-5 to TRBJ2-7; D gene uncertain. V shed 2 bases and J shed 3 bases, with 11 bases lying between them. Germline lookup yields CDR1 MNHEY and CDR2 SVGAGI. The CDR3 is 14 residues long. Here the CDR3 reads CASSYSPINYEQYF. CDR3 DNA sequence: TGTGCCAGCAGTTACAGCCCCATTAACTACGAGCAGTACTTC.

This clone was seen just once. This rearrangement joins TRBV4-3 to TRBJ1-6; no clear D gene. The CDR3 is made up of 14 amino acids. The V and J ends lost 0 bases and 10 bases respectively, with 10 bases between them. Germline CDR1 is LGHNA and CDR2 is YSLEER. The CDR3 DNA is TGCGCCAGCAGCCAAGATGAGGCGGCCTCACCCCTCCACTTT. This translates into CASSQDEAASPLHF.

V gene TRBV14 combines with J gene TRBJ2-1, with 12 positions matching TRBD2. The V and J ends lost 3 bases and 5 bases, in that order; junction bases with no gene match: 5. The CDR3 spans 16 residues. CDR1 and CDR2 from the germline V gene are SGHDN and FVKESK. The CDR3 reads CASSHGLAGGNNEQFF. The CDR3 DNA reads as TGTGCCAGCAGCCACGGGCTAGCGGGAGGGAACAATGAGCAGTTCTTC.

The chain recombines TRBV3-1 (or the pseudogene TRBV3-2) with TRBJ1-4; possibly TRBD1 for D (5 bases). Trimming pared 0 bases from V and 3 bases from J, leaving 8 bases between. The CDR3 runs 15 residues. CDR1 is LGHDT, CDR2 YNNKEL, per germline (reference sequence). The DNA of the CDR3 is TGTGCCAGCAGCCAAGAGCCAGGGTCTAATGAAAAACTGTTTTTT. This translates into CASSQEPGSNEKLFF.

The chain joins TRBV2 to TRBJ2-7; TRBD2 matches 10 bases. Germline CDR1 is SNHLY and CDR2 is FYNNEI. The CDR3 runs to 11 residues. The chain's CDR3 is CASGGGHEQYF. CDR3 nucleotides: TGTGCGAGCGGGGGGGGCCACGAGCAGTACTTC. Together with reference TRBV2 and TRBJ2-7, the CDR3 gives the full variable domain: EPEVTQTPSHQVTQMGQEVILRCVPISNHLYFYWYRQILGQKVEFLVSFYNNEISEKSEIFDDQFSVERPDGSNFTLKIRSTKLEDSAMYFCASGGGHEQYFGPGTRLTVT.

The chain combines TRBV5-1 with TRBJ1-4; 7 bases agree with TRBD1. This CDR3 contains 16 residues. J was trimmed by 3 bases and V by 4 bases; bases with no gene match: 9. The germline V gene has CDR1 SGHRS and CDR2 YFSETQ. CDR3 region: CASSAQPGQPNEKLFF. CDR3 nucleotide sequence: TGCGCCAGCAGCGCCCAACCGGGACAGCCTAATGAAAAACTGTTTTTT. Full variable domain (remainder filled in from reference TRBV5-1 and TRBJ1-4): KAGVTQTPRYLIKTRGQQVTLSCSPISGHRSVSWYQQTPGQGLQFLFEYFSETQRNKGNFPGRFSGRQFSNSRSEMNVSTLELGDSALYLCASSAQPGQPNEKLFFGSGTQLSVL.